Sequencing of this TCR beta chain was carried out in a study of blood T cell repertoires in COVID-19. Across the study: Whether acute or convalescent, the COVID-19 samples came from the United States, Italy and Spain. Sources were T cells, B-cell-depleted T cells, or PBMCs; the material itself was cDNA or gDNA.

Trimming removed 6 bases from V and 9 bases from J; junction bases left unmatched: 8. Germline V gene sequence: CDR1 PRHDT, CDR2 FYEKMQ (reference sequence). The CDR3 runs to 15 residues. Source study methods: Nucleated cell number was recorded as an estimate derived from reference gene primer amplification. Assay used: immunoSEQ multiplex PCR; TCRdb lists only in-frame clones, some missing. That table gives V, J and clone size, and the DNA gave D and trimming. The table lists roughly 150,000 clones, around 90% of them singletons. Sequencing was done on a sample of peripheral blood. V usage is TRBV13 and J usage is TRBJ1-6; 10 positions match TRBD1. The sequence was obtained from a man in his 60s with acute or convalescent COVID-19. CDR3 in DNA: TGTGCCAGCAGTTTAAACGGACAGGGGGGTTCACCCCTCCACTTT. This sequence encodes CASSLNGQGGSPLHF.